This T cell receptor (beta chain) was recorded in a study of blood T cell repertoires in COVID-19. Turning to the study itself: Acute-phase and convalescent COVID-19 samples originated in the United States, Italy and Spain. From T cells, B-cell-depleted T cells, or PBMCs came the material, which was cDNA or gDNA.

This CDR3 contains 13 residues. The germline gives CDR1 SGHNT, CDR2 YENEEA. V lost 5 bases and J lost 1, with 8 bases in between. To note about this clone: Other DNA sequences in this sample translate to the same CDR3.

Original processing notes: Estimation of nucleated cell counts was performed using reference gene primer amplification. TCRdb's table, derived via immunoSEQ multiplex PCR, lists solely in-frame clones and lacks some. That table is the source of V, J and clone size, and D and trimming were worked out from the DNA. The table has some 140,000 clones, approximately 86% seen once. The TCR originated in a woman aged 50 to 60 who had recovered from COVID-19. Sequencing input: peripheral blood. The V and J genes are TRBV11-3 and TRBJ2-5; possibly TRBD2 for D (5 bases). This chain's CDR3 is CASSGGGQETQYF. DNA for the CDR3: TGTGCCAGCAGCGGAGGCGGCCAAGAGACCCAGTACTTC.